This TCR beta chain is from a study of vaccination effects on CD4 cells after COVID-19. On the study more broadly: Participants got two doses of BNT162b2 or mRNA-1273 vaccine. The study obtained samples from two convalescent patients 16 days and one week before vaccination. Findings of the study overall: New vaccine-induced clones were the main type among post-vaccine spike-reactive clones in convalescents.

As regards this clone: The antigen is not known.

The trim removed 6 bases at V and 7 bases at J, leaving 15 bases unmatched. This CDR3 is 18 amino acids long. Germline V gives CDR1 ENHRY, CDR2 SYGVKD. TCRdb's copy holds only in-frame clones and misses some; the assay was immunoSEQ multiplex PCR. This table has 55,000 to 90,000 clones, 73% appearing once. Within the ViraFEST assay, antigen-specific CD4+ T cells underwent expansion with viral peptide pools prior to sequencing. At the end of approximately 10 days of culture, CD4+ T cells were isolated. Sometime from March through December 2020, the person acquired a SARS-CoV-2 infection that PCR confirmed. Days 3 and 7 saw half the medium replaced with IL-2 medium.

The chain is built from TRBV10-3 and TRBJ2-5; 15 bases are a match to TRBD2. This TCR derives from a human donor who had a prior SARS-CoV-2 infection. The specimen was CD4+ T cells from PBMCs cultured with HIV peptides, collected before COVID-19 vaccination. Subset given: HIV-1 Nef peptide pool negative control/reference culture. The CDR3, as DNA: TGTGCCATCAGCGCCGGGACTAGCGGGAGGAGCTACCGGGCGACCCAGTACTTC. Encoded protein: CAISAGTSGRSYRATQYF.